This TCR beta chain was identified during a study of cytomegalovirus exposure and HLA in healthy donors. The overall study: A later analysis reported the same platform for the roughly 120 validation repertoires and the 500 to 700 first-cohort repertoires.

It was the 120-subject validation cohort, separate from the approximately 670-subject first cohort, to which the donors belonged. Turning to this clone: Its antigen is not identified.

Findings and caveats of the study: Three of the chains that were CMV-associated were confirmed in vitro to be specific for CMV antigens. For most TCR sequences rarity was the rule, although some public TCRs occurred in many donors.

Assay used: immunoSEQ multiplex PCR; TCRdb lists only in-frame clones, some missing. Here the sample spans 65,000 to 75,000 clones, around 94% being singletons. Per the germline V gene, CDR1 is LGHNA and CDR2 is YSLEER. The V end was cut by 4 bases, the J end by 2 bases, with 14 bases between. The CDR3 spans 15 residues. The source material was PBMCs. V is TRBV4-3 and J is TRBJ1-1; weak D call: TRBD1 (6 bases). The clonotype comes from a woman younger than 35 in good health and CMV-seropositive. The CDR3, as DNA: TGCGCCAGCAGCCTACACCAGGGGCTTAACACTGAAGCTTTCTTT. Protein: CASSLHQGLNTEAFF.